This TCR beta chain appears in the sequencing data of a study of blood T cells in healthy people across ages. Broader study findings: Roughly linearly, TCR beta diversity per million T cells fell as age increased.

V lost 4 bases, J lost 1 base, and 18 bases lay in between. The CDR3 extends over 17 amino acids. CDR1 and CDR2 (germline): KGHDR, SFDVKD. This clonotype occurred a few times. Its antigen is currently unknown. Per sample, no less than 5 micrograms of total RNA were extracted. A second PCR, run for roughly 7 to 11 cycles, used a sample-barcoded 5' primer plus a J-beta primer mix. TCRdb passed the 5' RACE reads through MiXCR, listing each CDR3 protein once. Altogether about 640,000 distinct CDR3 sequences are present, about 53% being singletons, with the ten largest covering 30% to 40%. This chain connects TRBV24-1 to TRBJ1-2, with D perhaps matching TRBD1 (5 bases). The sequencing sample was made of blood. The receptor's source is a man aged 60 to 75 in good health. The CDR3 DNA sequence: TGTGCCACCAGTGAGGGCGGATCAGGGTTGTTTAACTATGGCTACACCTTC. Encoded protein: CATSEGGSGLFNYGYTF.